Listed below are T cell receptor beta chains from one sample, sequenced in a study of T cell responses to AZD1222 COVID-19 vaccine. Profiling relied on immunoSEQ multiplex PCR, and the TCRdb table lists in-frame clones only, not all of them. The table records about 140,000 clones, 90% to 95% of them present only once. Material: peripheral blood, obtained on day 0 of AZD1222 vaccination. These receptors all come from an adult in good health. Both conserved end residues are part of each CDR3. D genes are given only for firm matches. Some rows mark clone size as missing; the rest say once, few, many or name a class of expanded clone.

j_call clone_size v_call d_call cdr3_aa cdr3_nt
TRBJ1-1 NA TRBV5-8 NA CASNLPGGEAFF TGTGCCAGCAACCTCCCAGGTGGAGAAGCTTTCTTT
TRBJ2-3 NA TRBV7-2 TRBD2 CASSLGTGGLADTQYF TGTGCCAGCAGCTTAGGAACGGGAGGGCTGGCAGATACGCAGTATTTT
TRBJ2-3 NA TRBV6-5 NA CASGQVRGGDTQYF TGTGCCAGTGGTCAGGTGCGGGGTGGGGATACGCAGTATTTT
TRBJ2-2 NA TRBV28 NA CASSLLGLGELFF TGTGCCAGCAGTCTACTGGGCCTCGGGGAGCTGTTTTTT
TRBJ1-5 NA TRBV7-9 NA CASSSGRHPNQPQHF TGTGCCAGCAGCTCGGGGAGACACCCCAATCAGCCCCAGCATTTT
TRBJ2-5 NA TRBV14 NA CASSQAWPDVRETQYF TGTGCCAGCAGCCAAGCTTGGCCGGACGTGCGGGAGACCCAGTACTTC
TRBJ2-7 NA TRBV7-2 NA CASSLSGRFDEQYF TGTGCCAGCAGCTTAAGTGGCAGGTTCGACGAGCAGTACTTC
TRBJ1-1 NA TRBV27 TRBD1 CASRQGVEAFF TGTGCCAGCAGGCAGGGGGTGGAAGCTTTCTTT
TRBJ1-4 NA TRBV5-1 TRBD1 CASSLAGEGAREKLFF TGCGCCAGCAGCCTCGCGGGTGAGGGGGCGAGAGAAAAACTGTTTTTT
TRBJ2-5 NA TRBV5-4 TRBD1 CASSQRTGQGETQYF TGTGCCAGCAGTCAGAGGACAGGGCAGGGGGAGACCCAGTACTTC
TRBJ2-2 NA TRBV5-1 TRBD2 CASSSGLAGGPHTGELFF TGCGCCAGCAGCTCCGGACTAGCGGGAGGGCCTCACACCGGGGAGCTGTTTTTT
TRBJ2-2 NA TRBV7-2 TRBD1 CASTLRGGANTGELFF TGTGCCAGCACTCTACGAGGGGGCGCGAACACCGGGGAGCTGTTTTTT
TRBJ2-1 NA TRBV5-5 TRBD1 CASSQTGVPYNEQFF TGTGCCAGCAGCCAGACAGGGGTCCCCTACAATGAGCAGTTCTTC
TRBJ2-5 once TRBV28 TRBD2 CATILTGLAGGTTQYF TGTGCCACCATACTCACAGGACTAGCGGGAGGAACGACCCAGTACTTC
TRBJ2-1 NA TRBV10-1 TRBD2 CASSASGIGNEQFF TGCGCCAGCAGTGCTAGCGGGATCGGAAATGAGCAGTTCTTC
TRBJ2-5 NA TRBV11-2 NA CASSQQPQETQYF TGTGCCAGCAGCCAACAACCACAAGAGACCCAGTACTTC
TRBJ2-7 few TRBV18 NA CASSPGKYEQYF TGTGCCAGCTCACCAGGGAAGTACGAGCAGTACTTC
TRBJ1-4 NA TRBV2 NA CASGRQATNEKLFF TGTGCCAGCGGGAGACAGGCAACTAATGAAAAACTGTTTTTT
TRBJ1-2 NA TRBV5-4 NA CASSLAGRQGKLYGYTF TGTGCCAGCAGCTTGGCAGGGAGGCAGGGGAAACTTTATGGCTACACCTTC
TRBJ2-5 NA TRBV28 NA CASWKRSGTQYF TGTGCCAGCTGGAAGCGGTCGGGGACCCAGTACTTC
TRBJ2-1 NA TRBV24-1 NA CATSDRTAASYNEQFF TGTGCCACCAGTGATCGGACCGCGGCCTCCTACAATGAGCAGTTCTTC
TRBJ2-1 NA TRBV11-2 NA CASSLEIATWGNEQFF TGTGCCAGCAGCTTAGAAATTGCGACTTGGGGCAATGAGCAGTTCTTC
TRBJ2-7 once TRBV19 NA CASTPGKLRSYEQYF TGTGCCAGTACCCCTGGGAAGTTGCGGTCCTACGAGCAGTACTTC
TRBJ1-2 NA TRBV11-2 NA CASDDRSYGYTF TGTGCCAGCGATGACAGGAGCTATGGCTACACCTTC
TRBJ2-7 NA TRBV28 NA CASSRTRGPASYEQYF TGTGCCAGCAGCCGGACCAGGGGCCCGGCCTCCTACGAGCAGTACTTC
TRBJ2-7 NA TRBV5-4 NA CASSLGGARGEQYF TGTGCCAGCAGCCTTGGGGGGGCCCGAGGCGAGCAGTACTTC
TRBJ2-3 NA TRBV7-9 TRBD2 CASSLGGSGTDTQYF TGTGCCAGCAGCTTGGGAGGGTCTGGCACAGATACGCAGTATTTT
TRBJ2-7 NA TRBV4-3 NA CASSQSSRGGYEQYF TGCGCCAGCAGCCAATCCTCCAGGGGGGGCTACGAGCAGTACTTC
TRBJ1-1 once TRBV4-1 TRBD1 CASSPGTGRGEAFF TGCGCCAGCAGCCCAGGGACAGGGAGGGGTGAAGCTTTCTTT
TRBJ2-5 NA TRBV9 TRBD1 CASSGHGQVVGETQYF TGTGCCAGCAGCGGTCACGGACAGGTTGTGGGAGAGACCCAGTACTTC
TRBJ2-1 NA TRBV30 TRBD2 CAWRHMTSGGYNEQFF TGTGCCTGGAGACATATGACTAGCGGGGGTTACAATGAGCAGTTCTTC
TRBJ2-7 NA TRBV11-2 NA CASRGLPYEQYF TGTGCCAGCAGGGGCCTGCCCTACGAGCAGTACTTC
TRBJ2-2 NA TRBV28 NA CATTKDHAFQAGTNTGELFF TGTGCCACCACCAAGGACCACGCATTTCAGGCTGGTACGAACACCGGGGAGCTGTTTTTT
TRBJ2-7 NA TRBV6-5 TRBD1 CASSIGQGFYEQYF TGTGCCAGCAGCATTGGACAGGGCTTCTACGAGCAGTACTTC
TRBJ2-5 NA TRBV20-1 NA CSAASPETQYF TGCAGTGCTGCTTCCCCGGAGACCCAGTACTTC
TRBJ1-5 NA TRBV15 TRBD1 CATSRGLQGAQPQHF TGTGCCACCAGCAGAGGGTTACAGGGGGCACAGCCCCAGCATTTT
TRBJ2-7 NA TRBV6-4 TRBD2 CASRQRAGAPYEQYF TGTGCCAGCCGGCAGCGTGCGGGAGCTCCCTACGAGCAGTACTTC
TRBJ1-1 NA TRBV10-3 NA CATTLQGMNTEAFF TGTGCCACCACCTTACAGGGTATGAACACTGAAGCTTTCTTT
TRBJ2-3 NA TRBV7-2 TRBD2 CATPELARSTDTQYF TGTGCCACACCCGAACTAGCGCGGAGCACAGATACGCAGTATTTT
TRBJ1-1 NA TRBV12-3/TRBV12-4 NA CASSFVMKSEAFF TGTGCCAGCAGTTTTGTTATGAAGAGTGAAGCTTTCTTT
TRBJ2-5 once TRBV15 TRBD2 CATSSLRTSGRFGTQYF TGTGCCACCAGCAGTTTACGGACTAGCGGGAGATTCGGGACCCAGTACTTC
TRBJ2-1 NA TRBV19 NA CASSMEALEQFF TGTGCCAGTAGTATGGAGGCTCTCGAGCAGTTCTTC
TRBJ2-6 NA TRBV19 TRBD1 CASSIDGQGAVGANVLTF TGTGCCAGTAGTATAGACGGACAGGGGGCGGTCGGGGCCAACGTCCTGACTTTC
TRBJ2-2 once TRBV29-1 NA CSVVAVTGELFF TGCAGCGTTGTGGCGGTCACCGGGGAGCTGTTTTTT
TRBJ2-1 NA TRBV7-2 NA CASSLEAGTSEQFF TGTGCCAGCAGCTTAGAGGCCGGGACCTCTGAGCAGTTCTTC
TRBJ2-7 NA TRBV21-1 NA CASAWTASYEQYF TGTGCCAGCGCCTGGACAGCCTCCTACGAGCAGTACTTC
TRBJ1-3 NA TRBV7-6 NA CASSLRSSGNTIYF TGTGCCAGCAGCCTCAGAAGCTCTGGAAACACCATATATTTT
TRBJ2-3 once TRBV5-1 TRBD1 CASSLAFGTGPTDTQYF TGCGCCAGCAGCTTGGCCTTTGGGACAGGGCCCACAGATACGCAGTATTTT
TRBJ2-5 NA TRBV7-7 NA CASSTERIETQYF TGTGCCAGCAGCACTGAGAGAATAGAGACCCAGTACTTC
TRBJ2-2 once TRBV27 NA CASSDSRAGELFF TGTGCCAGCAGTGACTCCCGGGCCGGGGAGCTGTTTTTT
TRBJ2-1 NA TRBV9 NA CASSVAIPGSVNEQFF TGTGCCAGCAGCGTAGCAATCCCGGGGTCGGTTAATGAGCAGTTCTTC
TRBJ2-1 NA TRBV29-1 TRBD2 CSVGVAGEQFF TGCAGCGTTGGGGTAGCGGGAGAGCAGTTCTTC
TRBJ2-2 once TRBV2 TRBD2 CASVGGISTGELFF TGTGCCAGCGTGGGGGGGATAAGCACCGGGGAGCTGTTTTTT
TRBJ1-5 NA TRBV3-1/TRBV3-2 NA CASSQDRVGGNQPQHF TGTGCCAGCAGCCAAGATAGGGTAGGGGGGAATCAGCCCCAGCATTTT
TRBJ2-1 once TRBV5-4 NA CASSIRSSSYNEQFF TGTGCCAGCAGCATCCGATCGAGCTCCTACAATGAGCAGTTCTTC
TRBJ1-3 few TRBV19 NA CASSLWGASGNTIYF TGTGCCAGTAGTCTTTGGGGTGCCTCTGGAAACACCATATATTTT